These 2 T cell receptor beta chains were sequenced from one sample in a study of blood T cell repertoires in COVID-19. Measured with immunoSEQ multiplex PCR; TCRdb has only the in-frame clones, and not every one. The sample records about 270,000 clones, more than 85% being singletons. Material: peripheral blood. These receptors all stem from a person aged 18 to 29 with COVID-19, enrolled during active disease.

The chain couples TRBV2 to TRBJ1-5; 10 bases are shared with TRBD1. Germline values: CDR1 SNHLY, CDR2 FYNNEI. The V and J ends lost 1 base and 7 bases, in that order; junction bases with no gene match: 1. The CDR3 length is 14 residues. This CDR3 is CASSEGTGGQPQHF. CDR3 DNA sequence: TGTGCCAGCAGTGAAGGGACAGGGGGACAGCCCCAGCATTTT.

The J gene is TRBJ2-1, the V gene TRBV24-1; 7 nucleotides agree with TRBD2. From germline, CDR1 is KGHDR and CDR2 SFDVKD. The CDR3 is made up of 16 amino acids. V lost 4 bases to trimming and J lost 12 bases; unmatched junction nucleotides: 17. The CDR3 bases are TGTGCCACCAGTGACCACAACGGGGGAGGGTCAGGTCGGCAGTTCTTC. This gives the protein CATSDHNGGGSGRQFF.